This TCR beta chain was documented in a study of cytomegalovirus exposure and HLA in healthy donors. Regarding this clone: The germline gene is not matched at one end of the junction; a read error may be the cause.

Researchers ran the PCR with 60 Vbeta and 13 Jbeta primers. Using immunoSEQ multiplex PCR, the repertoire was profiled, and TCRdb retains in-frame clones only, with some absent. The sample holds some 200,000 clones, over 70% seen once. The sequence was collected from a man aged 50 to 60 in good health and CMV-seronegative. Sequenced sample: PBMCs.

This chain's CDR3 is CSSSSEGAGKSSYEQYF. The DNA of the CDR3 is TGTTCCAGCAGCTCCGAGGGAGCAGGCAAGAGCTCCTACGAGCAGTACTTC. The gene calls are TRBV7-9 and TRBJ2-7, with TRBD2 as a possible D gene (5 bases). The CDR3 totals 17 residues. Germline-derived CDR1 and CDR2 are SEHNR and FQNEAQ (reference sequence).